The clone carrying this T cell receptor (beta chain) has ten or more counts. For repertoire sequencing, the TCR beta CDR3 regions were amplified from RNA transcripts. First-round RT-PCR relied on HTBI primers, and a second-round multiplex PCR came next. TCRdb re-derived calls from the multiplex PCR reads in MiXCR, one entry per CDR3 protein. Of about 210,000 distinct CDR3 sequences in the sample, approximately 29% are singletons; the top ten hold approximately 9.1%. The CDR3 totals 15 residues. Germline CDR1 and CDR2: MDHEN and SYDVKM. The trim removed 7 bases at V and 3 bases at J, leaving 6 bases unmatched. The entry originates in a study of Graves' ophthalmopathy and Graves' hyperthyroidism.

This sequence originates from a man in his fifties with Graves' ophthalmopathy. Material for sequencing was peripheral blood. The chain has TRBV28 and TRBJ2-2; the match to TRBD1 covers 9 bases. The CDR3: CASIPGQGYTGELFF. CDR3 nucleotide sequence: TGTGCCAGCATCCCGGGACAGGGATACACCGGGGAGCTGTTTTTT.